This TCR beta chain was profiled in a study of regulatory T cells in long-lasting Graves disease. The table lists this clonotype with many counts. Trimming cost V 4 bases and J 6 bases; bases outside gene matches: 5. CDR3 length: 15 residues. The germline gives CDR1 MNHEY, CDR2 SVGAGI. Arm-PCR of CDR3 regions and iRepertoire HTBI primers were the basis on which TCR beta libraries were built. Authors' methods: Across the samples, identification revealed some 64 TRBV and 11 to 15 TRBJ segments. Using its own MiXCR run on the multiplex PCR reads, TCRdb lists one record per CDR3 protein. None of the V and J calls come from the authors' own analysis; TCRdb made them. The sample lists hundreds of thousands of distinct CDR3 sequences, about 16% occurring once. The time point was: newly diagnosed GD, antithyroid drugs for less than 3 months. PBMCs provided the RNA from which the TCR library was made. This sample was shared with a second study, whose subject was T cells in Graves' hyperthyroidism and ophthalmopathy.

This receptor was taken from a woman aged 25 to 39 with Graves disease. Material: peripheral blood mononuclear cells (PBMCs), obtained at new diagnosis, from a patient treated with antithyroid drugs. V gene TRBV6-5 combines with J gene TRBJ1-3, with 11 bases aligning to TRBD1. The CDR3 loop is CASSWGQGGENTIYF. In DNA, the CDR3 is TGTGCCAGCAGTTGGGGACAGGGGGGTGAAAACACCATATATTTT.